The clone carrying this T cell receptor beta chain was observed a few times. Its antigen is currently unknown. The data stem from a study of response to subunit inactivated influenza vaccine. Study observations and caveats: Authors suggested each seasonal flu vaccination may recruit only limited numbers of new T cells.

The CDR3 is 15 amino acids. Germline loops: CDR1 LNHNV, CDR2 YYDKDF (reference sequence). V dropped 3 bases and J dropped 0; count of bases not matched to a gene: 2. MiXCR was run by TCRdb on the RT-PCR reads, yielding one entry per CDR3 protein. The repertoire holds 200,000 to 250,000 distinct CDR3 sequences, with 9% to 15% as singletons. This TCR derives from a man aged 50 or older who received an inactivated influenza vaccine. The V call is TRBV15, the J call TRBJ2-3; 8 nucleotides line up with TRBD2. Source: non-naive T cells sorted from PBMCs, taken roughly 2 weeks before vaccination. CDR3: CATSSVAGSTDTQYF. The CDR3 DNA is TGTGCCACCAGCAGCGTAGCGGGAAGCACAGATACGCAGTATTTT.